A single T cell receptor (beta chain) is shown here with its context. Its antigen is as yet unknown. This entry belongs to a study of OX40 agonist ivuxolimab in advanced cancers. Study observations and caveats: The antigen specificity of the peripheral T cells (those that were expanded) was not determined.

The repertoire was sequenced with immunoSEQ multiplex PCR; TCRdb's copy has only in-frame clones and lacks some. The table shows tens of thousands of clones, with 88% occurring only once. This CDR3 comprises 10 residues. The germline V gene encodes CDR1 SQVTM and CDR2 ANQGSEA. The chain combines TRBV29-1 with TRBJ2-7; D remains ambiguous. The clonotype comes from an adult with an advanced solid tumor such as melanoma, head and neck, liver or kidney cancer. The sample here was CD4+ or CD8+ T cells sorted from blood, taken in a trial of the OX40 agonist ivuxolimab. This CDR3 is CRYGAYEQYF. Written as DNA, the CDR3 is TGCAGGTACGGCGCCTACGAGCAGTACTTC.